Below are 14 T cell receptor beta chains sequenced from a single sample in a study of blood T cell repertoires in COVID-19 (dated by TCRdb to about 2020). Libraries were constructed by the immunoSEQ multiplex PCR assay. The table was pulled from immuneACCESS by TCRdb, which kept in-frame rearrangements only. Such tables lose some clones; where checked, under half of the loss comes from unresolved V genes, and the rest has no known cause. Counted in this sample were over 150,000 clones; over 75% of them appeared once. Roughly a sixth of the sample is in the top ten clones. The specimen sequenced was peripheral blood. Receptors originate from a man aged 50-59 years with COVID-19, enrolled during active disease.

CDR3 nucleotides: TGCGCCAGCAGCCCTGGACAGGGGGCATGGGAGCAGTACTTC. As protein: CASSPGQGAWEQYF. V is TRBV5-1 and J is TRBJ2-7, with 11 bases identical to TRBD1. In germline, CDR1 is SGHRS, CDR2 YFSETQ. After removal of 4 bases from V and 7 bases from J, the junction contained 7 bases not matched to a gene. The CDR3 has 14 residues.

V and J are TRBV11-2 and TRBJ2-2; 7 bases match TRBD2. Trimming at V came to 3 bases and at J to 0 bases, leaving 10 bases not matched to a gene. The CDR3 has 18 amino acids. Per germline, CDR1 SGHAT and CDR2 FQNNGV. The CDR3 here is CASSFGFSAGPNTGELFF. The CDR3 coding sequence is TGTGCCAGCAGCTTCGGCTTTTCAGCGGGACCGAACACCGGGGAGCTGTTTTTT.

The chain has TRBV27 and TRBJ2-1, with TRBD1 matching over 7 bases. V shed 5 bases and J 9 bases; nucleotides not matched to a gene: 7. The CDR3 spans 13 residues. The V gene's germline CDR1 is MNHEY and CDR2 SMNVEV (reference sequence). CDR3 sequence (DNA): TGTGCCAGCAGTCAACAGGGGAGAGGTGAGCAGTTCTTC. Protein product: CASSQQGRGEQFF.

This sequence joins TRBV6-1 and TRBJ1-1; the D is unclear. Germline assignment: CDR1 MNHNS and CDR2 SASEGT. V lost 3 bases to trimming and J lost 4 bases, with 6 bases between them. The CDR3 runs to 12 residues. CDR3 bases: TGTGCCAGCAGTGAGTCTCGCACTGAAGCTTTCTTT. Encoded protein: CASSESRTEAFF.

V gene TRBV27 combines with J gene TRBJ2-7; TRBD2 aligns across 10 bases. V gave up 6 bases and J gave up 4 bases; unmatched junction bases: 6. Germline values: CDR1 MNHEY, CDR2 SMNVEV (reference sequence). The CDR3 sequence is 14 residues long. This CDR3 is CASSPWTSGYEQYF. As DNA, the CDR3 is TGTGCCAGCAGCCCTTGGACTAGCGGATACGAGCAGTACTTC.

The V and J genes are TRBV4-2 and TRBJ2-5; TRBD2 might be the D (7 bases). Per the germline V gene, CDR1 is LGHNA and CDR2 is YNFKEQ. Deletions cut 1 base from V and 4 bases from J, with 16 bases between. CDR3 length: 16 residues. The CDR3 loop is CASSQGSSGGPETQYF. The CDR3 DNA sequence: TGTGCCAGCAGCCAAGGTTCGTCGGGGGGCCCAGAGACCCAGTACTTC.

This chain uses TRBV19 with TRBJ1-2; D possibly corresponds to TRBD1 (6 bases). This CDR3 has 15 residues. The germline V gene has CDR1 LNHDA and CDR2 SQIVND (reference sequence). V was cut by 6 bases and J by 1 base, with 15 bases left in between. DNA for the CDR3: TGTGCCAGTAGACTATCCCAGGGGAATAACTATGGCTACACCTTC. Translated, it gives CASRLSQGNNYGYTF.

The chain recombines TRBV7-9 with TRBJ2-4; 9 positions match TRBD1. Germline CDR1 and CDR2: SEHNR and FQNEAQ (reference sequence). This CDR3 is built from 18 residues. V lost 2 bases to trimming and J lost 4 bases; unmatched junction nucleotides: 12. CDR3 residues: CASSLPPRFGQGKNIQYF. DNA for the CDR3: TGTGCCAGCAGCTTACCACCTCGGTTTGGACAGGGGAAAAACATTCAGTACTTC. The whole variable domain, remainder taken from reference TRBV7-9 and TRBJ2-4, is DTGVSQNPRHKITKRGQNVTFRCDPISEHNRLYWYRQTLGQGPEFLTYFQNEAQLEKSRLLSDRFSAERPKGSFSTLEIQRTEQGDSAMYLCASSLPPRFGQGKNIQYFGAGTRLSVL.

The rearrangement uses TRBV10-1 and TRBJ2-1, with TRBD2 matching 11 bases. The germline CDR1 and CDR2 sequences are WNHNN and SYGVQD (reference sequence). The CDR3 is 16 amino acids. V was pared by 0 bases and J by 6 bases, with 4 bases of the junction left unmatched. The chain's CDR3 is CASSESSGRGGNEQFF. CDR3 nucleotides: TGCGCCAGCAGTGAGTCTAGCGGGAGGGGAGGCAATGAGCAGTTCTTC.

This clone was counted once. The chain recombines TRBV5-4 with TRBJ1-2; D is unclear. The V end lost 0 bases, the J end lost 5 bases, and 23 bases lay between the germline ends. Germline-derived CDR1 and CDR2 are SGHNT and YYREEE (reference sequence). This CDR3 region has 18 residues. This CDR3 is CASSLVGGSATEGYGYTF. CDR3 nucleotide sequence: TGTGCCAGCAGCTTGGTTGGCGGAAGCGCTACGGAGGGTTATGGCTACACCTTC.

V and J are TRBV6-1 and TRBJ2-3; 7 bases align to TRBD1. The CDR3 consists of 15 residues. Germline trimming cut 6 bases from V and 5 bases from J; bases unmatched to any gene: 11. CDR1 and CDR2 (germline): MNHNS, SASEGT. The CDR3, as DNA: TGTGCCAGCAGCCGTCCCGCGAGGGGGCTAGATACGCAGTATTTT. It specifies CASSRPARGLDTQYF.

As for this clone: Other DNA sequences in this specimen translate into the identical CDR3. CDR3 amino acids: CASSILGGNQPQHF. Here the CDR3 DNA reads TGTGCCAGTAGTATTTTAGGGGGCAATCAGCCCCAGCATTTT. The V gene is TRBV19, the J gene TRBJ1-5; tentative D call: TRBD1 (5 bases). Per germline, CDR1 LNHDA and CDR2 SQIVND (reference sequence). With 3 bases removed from V and 2 bases from J, the gap between germline ends came to 8 bases. The CDR3 runs 14 residues.

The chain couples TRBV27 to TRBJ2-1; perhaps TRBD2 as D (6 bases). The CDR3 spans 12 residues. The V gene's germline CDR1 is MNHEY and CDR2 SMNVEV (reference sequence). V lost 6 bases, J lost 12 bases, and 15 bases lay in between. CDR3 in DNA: TGTGCCAGCAGCGGATGGGCTAGCGCGCAGTTCTTC. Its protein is CASSGWASAQFF.

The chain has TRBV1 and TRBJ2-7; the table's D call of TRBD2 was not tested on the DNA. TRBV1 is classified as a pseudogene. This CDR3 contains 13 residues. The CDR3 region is CTSRLANLYEQYF. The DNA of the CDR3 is TGCACCAGCAGACTAGCGAACCTATACGAGCAGTACTTC.